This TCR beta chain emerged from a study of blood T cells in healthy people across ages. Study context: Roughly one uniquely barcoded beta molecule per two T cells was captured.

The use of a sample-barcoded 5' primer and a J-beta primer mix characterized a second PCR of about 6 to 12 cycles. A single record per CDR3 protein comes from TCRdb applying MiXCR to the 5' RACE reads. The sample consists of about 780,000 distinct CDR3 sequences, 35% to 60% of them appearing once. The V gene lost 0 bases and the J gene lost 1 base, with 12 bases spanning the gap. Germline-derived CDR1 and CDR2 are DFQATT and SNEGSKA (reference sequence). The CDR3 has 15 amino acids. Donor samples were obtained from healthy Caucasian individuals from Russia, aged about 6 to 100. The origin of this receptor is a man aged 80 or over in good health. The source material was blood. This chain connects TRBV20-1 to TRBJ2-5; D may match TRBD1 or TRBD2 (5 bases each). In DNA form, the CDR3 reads TGCAGTGCTAGAGACCCGGGGCAGCTCCAAGAGACCCAGTACTTC. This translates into CSARDPGQLQETQYF.